This TCR beta chain stems from a study of blood T cell repertoires in COVID-19. Trimming took 0 bases from V and 2 from J; bases not matched to a gene: 3. The CDR3 runs 15 residues. Germline V gene data show CDR1 as SGHRS and CDR2 as YFSETQ. TCRdb keeps only in-frame clones here, not all; method: immunoSEQ multiplex PCR. The sample lists about 270,000 clones; about nine tenths were seen once. This clone was seen a single time. Sequenced material: peripheral blood. This chain links TRBV5-1 with TRBJ2-3; 7 bases agree with TRBD2. This clonotype originated in a man aged 40-55 years with active or convalescent COVID-19. CDR3 loop: CASSLGDYTTDTQYF. For the CDR3, the DNA is TGCGCCAGCAGCTTGGGGGACTATACCACAGATACGCAGTATTTT.